This T cell receptor (beta chain) was sequenced in a study of blood T cell repertoires in COVID-19. In the study overall: Sites in the United States, Italy and Spain provided acute and convalescent COVID-19 samples. Nucleic acid was either cDNA or gDNA, and it came from T cells, B-cell-depleted T cells, or PBMCs.

The data were produced by immunoSEQ multiplex PCR, yet TCRdb's version contains in-frame clones alone and is incomplete. Of roughly 190,000 clones listed, 94% are singletons. CDR3 size: 16 residues. J gave up 3 bases and V 2 bases, and 5 bases lay outside the gene matches. From germline, CDR1 is MNHNS and CDR2 SASEGT. V gene TRBV6-1 combines with J gene TRBJ2-2; 8 bases are a match to TRBD2. Sequenced input: peripheral blood. This TCR was sampled from a man aged 30 to 45 with COVID-19, enrolled during active disease. CDR3 residues: CASSEFPGGDTGELFF. In DNA, the CDR3 is TGTGCCAGCAGTGAATTTCCGGGGGGGGACACCGGGGAGCTGTTTTTT.